A single sample is the source of the 27 T cell receptor beta chains below, sequenced in a study of T-cell memory formation after mild COVID-19 (dated by TCRdb to the early 2020s). Library preparation used 5' RACE. For sequencing, an Illumina NovaSeq 6000 was employed. TCRdb reran the public reads through fastp at Q25 and MiXCR, keeping productive beta chains. Rows are unified per CDR3 protein, each entry keeping the most common DNA and genes. The sample data list roughly 550,000 distinct CDR3 sequences, and roughly 22% of these were observed just once. Roughly an eighth of the sample is held by the ten biggest clonotypes. The sample was PBMCs or a T cell subset sorted from them (not recorded which). The source is an adult woman who had mild COVID-19 (a few samples of this study predate the infection). The sample titles of this study are shuffled in the database, so cell type and time point are left out; the donor was told from shared clones.

The V call is TRBV4-2, the J call TRBJ2-4, with 12 bases that match TRBD2. This CDR3 contains 17 residues. The V and J ends lost 0 bases and 3 bases, in that order; junction bases with no gene match: 3. The germline gives CDR1 LGHNA, CDR2 YNFKEQ. CDR3 sequence reads: CASSQETSGSGKNIQYF. CDR3 sequence (DNA): TGTGCCAGCAGCCAAGAGACTAGCGGGAGTGGCAAAAACATTCAGTACTTC.

The chain couples TRBV29-1 to TRBJ1-1, with D tentatively TRBD1 (5 bases). Germline loops: CDR1 SQVTM, CDR2 ANQGSEA. V dropped 4 bases and J dropped 2 bases, with 8 bases sitting between them. The CDR3 is made up of 12 amino acids. CDR3 sequence: CSVAGGNTEAFF. The CDR3 DNA follows: TGCAGCGTTGCTGGGGGTAACACTGAAGCTTTCTTT.

This clonotype was seen only once. The chain links TRBV9 to TRBJ2-5; D is ambiguous. Germline assignment: CDR1 SGDLS and CDR2 YYNGEE. This CDR3 has 15 amino acids. Trimming shortened V by 1 base and J by 5 bases, and 15 bases separated the two germline ends. The CDR3 DNA reads TGTGCCAGCAGCGTATCTCCCGCCCTCGGGGAGACCCAGTACTTC. This gives the protein CASSVSPALGETQYF. The whole variable domain, filled in from reference TRBV9 and TRBJ2-5, reads DSGVTQTPKHLITATGQRVTLRCSPRSGDLSVYWYQQSLDQGLQFLIQYYNGEERAKGNILERFSAQQFPDLHSELNLSSLELGDSALYFCASSVSPALGETQYFGPGTRLLVL.

The V and J genes are TRBV12-3 or TRBV12-4 and TRBJ2-5; no clear D. The CDR3 consists of 14 residues. Trimming shortened V by 5 bases and J by 0 bases, and 10 bases separated the two germline ends. The CDR3 here is CASSGYRYQETQYF. CDR3 in DNA: TGTGCCAGCAGTGGCTATAGGTACCAAGAGACCCAGTACTTC.

This clonotype was seen only a few times. The CDR3 bases are TGCAGTGCTTCGGGGGGGAATTTAGGCACAGATACGCAGTATTTT. This encodes CSASGGNLGTDTQYF. This chain joins TRBV20-1 and TRBJ2-3; TRBD2 matches 8 bases. The CDR3 runs 15 residues. V lost 5 bases to trimming and J lost 1 base; unmatched junction nucleotides: 8. The germline gives CDR1 DFQATT, CDR2 SNEGSKA (reference sequence).

The rearrangement links TRBV7-2 to TRBJ2-6; no clear D. Germline assignment: CDR1 SGHTA and CDR2 FQGNSA. CDR3 size: 15 residues. V dropped 5 bases and J dropped 0 bases, with 8 bases sitting between them. In DNA form, the CDR3 reads TGTGCCAGCAGCCAAAGCAGCTCTGGGGCCAACGTCCTGACTTTC. It specifies CASSQSSSGANVLTF.

The rearrangement uses TRBV19 and TRBJ2-6, with D unclear. The CDR3 totals 16 residues. Trimming removed 7 bases from V and 0 bases from J, with 13 bases in between. CDR1 is LNHDA, CDR2 SQIVND, per germline (reference sequence). Here the CDR3 reads CASTPWGPSGANVLTF. The CDR3 bases are TGTGCCAGTACCCCTTGGGGTCCCTCTGGGGCCAACGTCCTGACTTTC.

This clonotype was seen a few times. This chain links TRBV30 with TRBJ2-1; D is ambiguous. The CDR3 runs to 11 residues. The V end was cut by 4 bases, the J end by 4 bases, with 5 bases between. Germline CDR1 is GTSNPN and CDR2 is SVGIG (reference sequence). The CDR3 here is CAWMDYNEQFF. CDR3 nucleotides: TGTGCCTGGATGGATTACAATGAGCAGTTCTTC.

This clonotype showed up just a few times. This sequence joins TRBV7-2 and TRBJ2-7, with D uncertain. The V end lost 0 bases, the J end lost 3 bases, and 6 bases lay between the germline ends. The CDR3 consists of 13 residues. The germline gives CDR1 SGHTA, CDR2 FQGNSA. CDR3 coding DNA: TGTGCCAGCAGCTTAGCTAGGAACTACGAGCAGTACTTC. Translation: CASSLARNYEQYF.

CDR3 sequence (DNA): TGTGCCAGCAGTTACGATGGGGGGTGGGACACTGAAGCTTTCTTT. Translated: CASSYDGGWDTEAFF. The chain is built from TRBV6-5 and TRBJ1-1, with D maybe TRBD1 (5 bases). Germline CDR1 MNHEY, CDR2 SVGAGI. V lost 2 bases, J lost 3 bases, and 13 bases lay in between. This CDR3 has 15 residues.

This clonotype was detected a few times. This chain connects TRBV10-3 to TRBJ2-1, with TRBD2 matching 10 bases. Germline-derived CDR1 and CDR2 are ENHRY and SYGVKD. This CDR3 region has 17 residues. Trimming took 4 bases from V and 2 from J; bases not matched to a gene: 8. Written as DNA, the CDR3 is TGTGCCATCAGTGTATCCGGGCTAGCGGGAGCCTACAATGAGCAGTTCTTC. Amino acids: CAISVSGLAGAYNEQFF.

V gene TRBV24-1 combines with J gene TRBJ1-2; 8 bases are a match to TRBD1. Losses at the gene ends were 7 bases for V and 4 bases for J; bases not matched to a gene: 1. Germline V gene data show CDR1 as KGHDR and CDR2 as SFDVKD. This CDR3 region has 12 residues. For the CDR3, the DNA is TGTGCCACCAGGGACAGGGTCTATGGCTACACCTTC. Protein product: CATRDRVYGYTF.

The V call is TRBV20-1, the J call TRBJ2-2; D possibly uses TRBD1 or TRBD2 (5 bases each). Germline values: CDR1 DFQATT, CDR2 SNEGSKA (reference sequence). Trimming left V 0 bases short and J 8 bases short, with 16 bases between. The CDR3 loop spans 15 amino acids. CDR3 DNA: TGCAGTGCTAGAGATCTTAATAAGGGACCTGGGGAGCTGTTTTTT. It yields the protein CSARDLNKGPGELFF.

This clonotype was seen at least ten times. This chain connects TRBV5-1 to TRBJ2-7; 7 bases align to TRBD1. This CDR3 has 15 residues. Trimming took 0 bases from V and 4 from J; bases not matched to a gene: 7. Germline V lookup: CDR1 SGHRS, CDR2 YFSETQ. DNA of the CDR3: TGCGCCAGCAGCTTGGATGGGACAGCCATTTACGAGCAGTACTTC. Translated, it gives CASSLDGTAIYEQYF.

The rearrangement uses TRBV4-2 and TRBJ2-2; D perhaps matches TRBD1 (5 bases). The CDR3 runs 13 residues. Germline V gene lookup returns CDR1 LGHNA and CDR2 YNFKEQ. Deletions cut 8 bases from V and 2 bases from J, with 9 bases between. DNA of the CDR3: TGTGCCAGCGGGGCAGCCAACACCGGGGAGCTGTTTTTT. It translates to CASGAANTGELFF.

This clonotype was detected a few times. The V and J genes are TRBV20-1 and TRBJ2-7; TRBD1 matches at 7 bases. After removal of 2 bases from V and 6 bases from J, the junction contained 10 bases not matched to a gene. Germline V CDR1 and CDR2: DFQATT, SNEGSKA (reference sequence). This CDR3 has 14 amino acids. The CDR3 region has the DNA TGCAGTGCTAGAATAGACAGGGCCAGCGGCGAGCAGTACTTC. The encoded protein is CSARIDRASGEQYF.

The rearrangement uses TRBV5-6 and TRBJ1-1; D is uncertain. There are 12 residues in the CDR3. Germline V gene sequence: CDR1 SGHDT, CDR2 YYEEEE. Deletions cut 0 bases from V and 7 bases from J, with 7 bases between. CDR3 DNA: TGTGCCAGCAGCTTGGGTAGCCTTGAAGCTTTCTTT. Amino acid sequence: CASSLGSLEAFF.

There are a few counts of this clonotype. The chain combines TRBV6-2 or TRBV6-3 with TRBJ2-7; 10 bases agree with TRBD2. Germline lookup yields CDR1 MNHEY and CDR2 SVGEGT. The CDR3 is 15 residues long. The V gene end was trimmed by 7 bases and the J gene end by 3 bases; junction bases not matched to a gene: 9. The chain's CDR3 is CASKPPSGRYYEQYF. DNA for the CDR3: TGTGCCAGCAAGCCGCCTAGCGGGAGATACTACGAGCAGTACTTC.

Only a few counts were recorded for this clonotype. The gene calls are TRBV7-6 and TRBJ2-2, with D tentatively TRBD1 or TRBD2 (5 bases each). Germline CDR1 is SGHVS and CDR2 is FNYEAQ. V was cut by 6 bases and J by 7 bases, with 18 bases left in between. The CDR3 is made up of 15 amino acids. The CDR3 sequence is CASSPRSGRGGELFF. CDR3 sequence (DNA): TGTGCCAGCAGTCCTCGGTCGGGGCGCGGCGGGGAGCTGTTTTTT.

This clonotype appeared a few times. The junction and the germline gene differ at one end; a read error may be behind it. The chain carries TRBV7-7 and TRBJ2-5; 7 nucleotides agree with TRBD2. CDR1 is SSHAT, CDR2 FNYEAQ, per germline (reference sequence). This CDR3 contains 14 residues. The CDR3 sequence: CASSLRSGRETQYF. CDR3 nucleotides: TGTGCTAGCAGCTTACGTAGCGGGCGGGAGACCCAGTACTTC.

Only a few counts were recorded for this clonotype. The chain employs TRBV7-9 and TRBJ1-1, with TRBD1 identical over 7 bases. CDR1 is SEHNR, CDR2 FQNEAQ, per germline (reference sequence). J was trimmed by 1 base and V by 5 bases; bases with no gene match: 7. This CDR3 comprises 15 residues. The CDR3 nucleotides are TGTGCCAGCAGCCGAACGGACAGGAGGAACACTGAAGCTTTCTTT. As protein: CASSRTDRRNTEAFF.

Many counts were recorded for this clonotype. The V and J genes are TRBV7-3 and TRBJ2-3; tentative D call: TRBD2 (5 bases). V gave up 5 bases and J gave up 5 bases, with 20 bases separating them. Germline V CDR1 and CDR2: SGHTA, FQGTGA. The CDR3 runs 16 residues. The CDR3 here is CASSRDGIAMGDTQYF. The CDR3 nucleotides are TGTGCCAGCAGCCGCGACGGGATAGCAATGGGAGATACGCAGTATTTT. Looking up the rest from reference TRBV7-3 and TRBJ2-3 gives the full variable domain: GAGVSQTPSNKVTEKGKYVELRCDPISGHTALYWYRQSLGQGPEFLIYFQGTGAADDSGLPNDRFFAVRPEGSVSTLKIQRTERGDSAVYLCASSRDGIAMGDTQYFGPGTRLTVL.

The V gene is TRBV7-6, the J gene TRBJ2-2; 9 bases fit TRBD2. CDR1 and CDR2 (germline): SGHVS, FNYEAQ. The CDR3 length is 15 residues. V dropped 2 bases and J dropped 4; count of bases not matched to a gene: 2. The CDR3 coding sequence is TGTGCCAGCAGCTTACCGGGACTAGCCACCGGGGAGCTGTTTTTT. Translated: CASSLPGLATGELFF.

This clonotype was observed a few times. V is TRBV3-1 and J is TRBJ1-1; D uncertain. This CDR3 contains 12 residues. Germline loops: CDR1 LGHDT, CDR2 YNNKEL (reference sequence). The V and J ends lost 1 base and 6 bases respectively, with 6 bases between them. The CDR3 DNA reads as TGTGCCAGCAGCCAAGTGCACGCTGAAGCTTTCTTT. It yields the protein CASSQVHAEAFF.

V usage is TRBV7-9 and J usage is TRBJ2-7, with 8 nucleotides matching TRBD2. Germline V gene lookup returns CDR1 SEHNR and CDR2 FQNEAQ (reference sequence). The length of the CDR3 is 15 residues. V was pared by 4 bases and J by 4 bases, with 9 bases of the junction left unmatched. This chain's CDR3 is CASSSPGTRGYEQYF. CDR3 bases: TGTGCCAGCAGCTCCCCGGGGACTAGGGGATACGAGCAGTACTTC.

On this clonotype: One base away lies a much larger clone, so this may be a sequencing read error. The chain carries TRBV30 and TRBJ2-7; no clear D. V lost 5 bases, J lost 1 base, and 3 bases lay in between. CDR1 GTSNPN and CDR2 SVGIG come from the germline V gene (reference sequence). The CDR3 contains 10 residues. As DNA, the CDR3 is TGTGCCTGGGGATCCTACGAGCAGTACTTC. The encoded protein is CAWGSYEQYF.

This clonotype was found a few times. This sequence joins TRBV12-3 or TRBV12-4 and TRBJ2-4; D may be TRBD2 (6 bases). The CDR3 totals 16 residues. V was trimmed by 6 bases and J by 0 bases, leaving 15 bases between them. The DNA for the CDR3 is TGTGCCAGCAGAACCTTAGCGGACCTAGCCAAAAACATTCAGTACTTC. Its protein product is CASRTLADLAKNIQYF.